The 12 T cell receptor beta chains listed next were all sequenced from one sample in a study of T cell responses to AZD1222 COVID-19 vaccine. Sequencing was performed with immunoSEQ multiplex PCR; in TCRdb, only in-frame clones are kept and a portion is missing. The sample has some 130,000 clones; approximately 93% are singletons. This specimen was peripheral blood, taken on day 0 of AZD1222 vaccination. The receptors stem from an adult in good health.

The CDR3 protein is CASSLYPAGWTGELFF. CDR3 sequence (DNA): TGTGCCAGCAGTTTATATCCAGCGGGGTGGACCGGGGAGCTGTTTTTT. The chain carries TRBV28 and TRBJ2-2, with TRBD2 matching over 7 bases. Unmatched junction bases numbered 7, after V lost 1 base and J lost 5 bases. The germline V gene encodes CDR1 MDHEN and CDR2 SYDVKM. This CDR3 spans 16 amino acids.

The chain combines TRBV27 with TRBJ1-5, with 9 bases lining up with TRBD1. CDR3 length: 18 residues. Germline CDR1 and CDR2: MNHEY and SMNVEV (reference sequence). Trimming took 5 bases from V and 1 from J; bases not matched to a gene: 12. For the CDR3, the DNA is TGTGCCAGCAGTCCGGGACAGGGACCCTGGGGAAGCAATCAGCCCCAGCATTTT. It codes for CASSPGQGPWGSNQPQHF.

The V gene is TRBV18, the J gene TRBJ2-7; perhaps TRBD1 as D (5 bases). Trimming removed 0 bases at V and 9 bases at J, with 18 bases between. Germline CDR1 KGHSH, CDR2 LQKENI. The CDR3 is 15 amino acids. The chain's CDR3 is CASSPPAQGAETQYF. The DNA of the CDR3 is TGTGCCAGCTCACCACCGGCGCAGGGTGCCGAAACGCAGTACTTC.

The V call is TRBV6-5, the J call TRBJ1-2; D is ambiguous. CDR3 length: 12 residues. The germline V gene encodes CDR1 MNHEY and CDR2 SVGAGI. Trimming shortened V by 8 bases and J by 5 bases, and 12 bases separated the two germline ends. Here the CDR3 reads CASGRRSYGYTF. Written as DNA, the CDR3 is TGTGCCAGCGGTCGGAGAAGTTATGGCTACACCTTC.

For the CDR3, the DNA is TGTGCCAGCAGACCGGGCGGGGGCATGAACACTGAAGCTTTCTTT. It yields the protein CASRPGGGMNTEAFF. The gene calls are TRBV5-5 and TRBJ1-1; D might be TRBD1 (6 bases). This CDR3 is built from 15 residues. The V end was cut by 5 bases, the J end by 0 bases, with 14 bases between. From germline, CDR1 is SGHKS and CDR2 YYEKEE (reference sequence).

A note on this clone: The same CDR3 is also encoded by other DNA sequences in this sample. CDR3 sequence reads: CASSPPGSNQPQHF. The CDR3 nucleotides read TGTGCCAGCAGCCCCCCGGGCAGCAATCAGCCCCAGCATTTT. This chain uses TRBV7-2 with TRBJ1-5; D is unclear. Germline CDR1 is SGHTA and CDR2 is FQGNSA. The V gene lost 5 bases and the J gene lost 1 base, with 9 bases spanning the gap. CDR3 length: 14 residues.

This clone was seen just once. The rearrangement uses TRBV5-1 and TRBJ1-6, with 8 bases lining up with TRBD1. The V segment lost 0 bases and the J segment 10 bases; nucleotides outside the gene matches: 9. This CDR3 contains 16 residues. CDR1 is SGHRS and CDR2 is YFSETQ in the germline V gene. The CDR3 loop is CASSLGSTGAASPLHF. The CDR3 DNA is TGCGCCAGCAGCTTGGGGTCGACAGGGGCTGCCTCACCCCTCCACTTT.

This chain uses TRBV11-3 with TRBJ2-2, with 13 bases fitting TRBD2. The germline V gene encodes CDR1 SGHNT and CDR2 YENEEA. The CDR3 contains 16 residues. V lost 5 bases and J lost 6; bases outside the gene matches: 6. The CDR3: CASSAGLAGVSGELFF. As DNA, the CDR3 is TGTGCCAGCAGCGCCGGACTAGCGGGAGTGTCCGGGGAGCTGTTTTTT. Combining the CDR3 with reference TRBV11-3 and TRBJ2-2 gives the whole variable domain EAGVVQSPRYKIIEKKQPVAFWCNPISGHNTLYWYLQNLGQGPELLIRYENEEAVDDSQLPKDRFSAERLKGVDSTLKIQPAELGDSAVYLCASSAGLAGVSGELFFGEGSRLTVL.

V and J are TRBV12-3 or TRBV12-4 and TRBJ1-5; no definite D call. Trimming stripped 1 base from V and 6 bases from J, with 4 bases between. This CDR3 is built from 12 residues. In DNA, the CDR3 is TGTGCCAGCAGTTTAGTGGTTCAGCCCCAGCATTTT. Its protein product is CASSLVVQPQHF.

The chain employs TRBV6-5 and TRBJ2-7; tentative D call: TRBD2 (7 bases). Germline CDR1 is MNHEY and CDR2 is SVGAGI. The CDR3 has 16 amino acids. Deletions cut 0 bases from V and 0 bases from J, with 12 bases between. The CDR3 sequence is CASSYSGGGGSYEQYF. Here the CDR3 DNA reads TGTGCCAGCAGTTACTCAGGGGGGGGAGGCTCCTACGAGCAGTACTTC.

CDR3 in amino acids: CASSLSEGGEVYGYTF. The CDR3 bases are TGTGCCAGCAGTTTATCGGAGGGGGGGGAGGTCTATGGCTACACCTTC. The rearrangement links TRBV28 to TRBJ1-2; D is possibly TRBD1 (6 bases). The V end was cut by 1 base, the J end by 4 bases, with 16 bases between. The CDR3 is 16 residues long. CDR1 MDHEN and CDR2 SYDVKM come from the germline V gene.

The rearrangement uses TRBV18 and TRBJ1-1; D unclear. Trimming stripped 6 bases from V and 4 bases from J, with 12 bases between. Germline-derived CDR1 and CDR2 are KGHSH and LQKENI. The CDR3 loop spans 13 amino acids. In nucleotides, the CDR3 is TGTGCCAGCTCCCTTCCTCGGGTCACTGAAGCTTTCTTT. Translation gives CASSLPRVTEAFF.